One and the same sample provided the 20 T cell receptor beta chains below, sequenced in a study of blood T cell repertoires in COVID-19. Data came from immunoSEQ multiplex PCR; TCRdb stores just in-frame clones and leaves some out. The data hold some 400,000 clones, with under 90% observed a single time. The sequencing sample was made of PBMCs or T cells enriched from blood (not recorded which). These receptors originate from a woman in her 30s who had recovered from COVID-19.

The genes are TRBV28 and TRBJ2-5, with 13 bases identical to TRBD2. V lost 8 bases, J lost 5 bases, and 5 bases stayed unmatched. The CDR3 sequence is 14 residues long. Germline-derived CDR1 and CDR2 are MDHEN and SYDVKM. CDR3 loop: CASRLAGGRETQYF. CDR3 bases: TGTGCCAGCCGACTAGCGGGAGGTCGGGAGACCCAGTACTTC.

V is TRBV9 and J is TRBJ2-4; possible D gene TRBD2, 7 bases. V lost 4 bases and J lost 2, with 16 bases in between. Germline lookup yields CDR1 SGDLS and CDR2 YYNGEE. The CDR3 loop spans 16 amino acids. The CDR3 spells CASSRGEGLTKNIQYF. CDR3 coding DNA: TGTGCCAGCAGCAGGGGGGAGGGCCTAACCAAAAACATTCAGTACTTC.

This chain uses TRBV5-4 with TRBJ1-1; D not resolved. There are 13 residues in the CDR3. Germline V gives CDR1 SGHNT, CDR2 YYREEE (reference sequence). The chain's CDR3 is CAAGVVMNTEAFF. In DNA, the CDR3 is TGTGCAGCCGGGGTAGTAATGAACACTGAAGCTTTCTTT.

The chain has TRBV6-1 and TRBJ2-7, with D unresolved. Trimming pared 1 base from V and 9 bases from J, leaving 10 bases between. This CDR3 spans 12 amino acids. The germline V gene has CDR1 MNHNS and CDR2 SASEGT. The CDR3 nucleotides read TGTGCCAGCAGTGAAGGTGACTCGAGGCAGTACTTC. Its translation is CASSEGDSRQYF.

The rearrangement links TRBV11-2 to TRBJ2-5; perhaps TRBD2 as D (6 bases). The CDR3 spans 17 residues. Germline loops: CDR1 SGHAT, CDR2 FQNNGV. V shed 4 bases and J shed 5 bases, with 23 bases lying between them. CDR3 DNA sequence: TGTGCCAGCAGCTCCCGAGGGTCTAGCGAACTAGGGGAGACCCAGTACTTC. Amino acids: CASSSRGSSELGETQYF.

V usage is TRBV30 and J usage is TRBJ1-6, with 7 nucleotides matching TRBD1. This CDR3 spans 14 amino acids. The junction had 1 base not matched to a gene; V was cut back by 1 base and J by 4 bases. CDR1 is GTSNPN, CDR2 SVGIG, per germline (reference sequence). CDR3 protein: CAWSEGQYNSPLHF. As DNA, the CDR3 is TGTGCCTGGAGTGAGGGACAGTATAATTCACCCCTCCACTTT.

V usage is TRBV4-1 and J usage is TRBJ1-2; the match to TRBD1 covers 9 bases. V dropped 0 bases and J dropped 2; count of bases not matched to a gene: 7. In germline, CDR1 is MGHRA, CDR2 YSYEKL. This CDR3 is built from 17 residues. CDR3 in DNA: TGCGCCAGCAGCCAAGATGAGGGGACAGGGTACAACTATGGCTACACCTTC. Its translation: CASSQDEGTGYNYGYTF.

V gene TRBV15 combines with J gene TRBJ2-3; 8 bases fit TRBD2. Germline V lookup: CDR1 LNHNV, CDR2 YYDKDF (reference sequence). The CDR3 is 17 residues long. The V gene end was trimmed by 1 base and the J gene end by 0 bases; junction bases not matched to a gene: 6. The CDR3 spells CATSRGKRGISTDTQYF. Here the CDR3 DNA reads TGTGCCACCAGCAGAGGAAAGCGGGGGATTAGCACAGATACGCAGTATTTT.

The chain carries TRBV4-1 and TRBJ1-1; 9 nucleotides agree with TRBD1. The CDR3 loop spans 14 amino acids. Germline V gene lookup returns CDR1 MGHRA and CDR2 YSYEKL. V lost 6 bases, J lost 6 bases, and 8 bases stayed unmatched. CDR3 coding DNA: TGCGCCAGCAGGTGGGACAGGGCGTACGCTGAAGCTTTCTTT. Translating it yields CASRWDRAYAEAFF.

V usage is TRBV28 and J usage is TRBJ1-2, with a tentative D call TRBD1 (5 bases). CDR1 is MDHEN and CDR2 is SYDVKM in the germline V gene. The CDR3 runs to 19 residues. Trimming removed 5 bases from V and 1 base from J, with 26 bases in between. CDR3 amino acids: CASSPPLYGHRSFNYGYTF. DNA for the CDR3: TGTGCCAGCAGTCCACCCCTCTACGGCCACAGGTCCTTTAACTATGGCTACACCTTC.

V usage is TRBV7-9 and J usage is TRBJ1-1; D perhaps matches TRBD1 (5 bases). The CDR3 covers 14 residues. The germline V gene has CDR1 SEHNR and CDR2 FQNEAQ (reference sequence). V lost 3 bases, J lost 4 bases, and 12 bases lay in between. The CDR3 coding sequence is TGTGCCAGCAGCTTGCAGGGTTGGGGCACTGAAGCTTTCTTT. Its translation: CASSLQGWGTEAFF.

The V gene is TRBV30, the J gene TRBJ2-5; 7 bases line up with TRBD2. With V trimmed by 0 bases and J by 5 bases, 12 bases remained unmatched. In germline, CDR1 is GTSNPN, CDR2 SVGIG (reference sequence). The CDR3 has 16 amino acids. The CDR3 bases are TGTGCCTGGAGTGTATTCGGGACTATCAGTGGGGAGACCCAGTACTTC. Translation: CAWSVFGTISGETQYF.

The genes are TRBV12-3 or TRBV12-4 and TRBJ1-6, with D possibly being TRBD1 (5 bases). The CDR3 consists of 12 residues. The V and J ends lost 3 bases and 12 bases respectively, with 9 bases between them. The CDR3 sequence: CASSLGGLPLHF. CDR3 nucleotides: TGTGCCAGCAGTTTGGGGGGACTACCCCTCCACTTT.

The chain links TRBV19 to TRBJ1-1, with TRBD1 as a possible D gene (5 bases). Trimming took 8 bases from V and 1 from J, leaving 11 bases between them. CDR1 and CDR2 (germline): LNHDA, SQIVND (reference sequence). The CDR3 spans 13 residues. This CDR3 reads CASEYGANTEAFF. CDR3 nucleotide sequence: TGTGCCAGTGAGTATGGGGCGAACACTGAAGCTTTCTTT.

The chain is built from TRBV28 and TRBJ2-3; a weak D match, TRBD2 (6 bases). Germline lookup yields CDR1 MDHEN and CDR2 SYDVKM. The CDR3 is 16 residues long. The germline V and J ends were trimmed by 4 bases and 6 bases, with 20 bases remaining between them. Here the CDR3 DNA reads TGTGCCAGCAGTTCGACTAGTCCCCCTGATCAGGATACGCAGTATTTT. It yields the protein CASSSTSPPDQDTQYF.

The chain recombines TRBV7-8 with TRBJ1-1; D gene ambiguous. The V gene's germline CDR1 is SGHVS and CDR2 FQNEAQ. CDR3 length: 13 amino acids. Trimming took 1 base from V and 3 from J, leaving 6 bases between them. The CDR3 spells CASSLVSDTEAFF. The CDR3, as DNA: TGTGCCAGCAGCTTAGTGTCAGACACTGAAGCTTTCTTT.

The gene calls are TRBV5-1 and TRBJ2-7; D is possibly TRBD1 (5 bases). Trimming took 2 bases from V and 5 from J, leaving 14 bases between them. The CDR3 contains 14 residues. The germline CDR1 and CDR2 sequences are SGHRS and YFSETQ. The CDR3 loop is CASSFKGPNDEQYF. The CDR3, as DNA: TGCGCCAGCAGCTTCAAGGGGCCCAACGACGAGCAGTACTTC.

The genes are TRBV10-3 and TRBJ1-5, with 8 positions matching TRBD1. Germline V gives CDR1 ENHRY, CDR2 SYGVKD. Trimming took 2 bases from V and 4 from J; bases not matched to a gene: 4. The CDR3 sequence is 15 residues long. The CDR3 sequence: CAISETGGLNQPQHF. The DNA for the CDR3 is TGTGCCATCAGTGAGACAGGGGGTTTGAATCAGCCCCAGCATTTT.

The chain couples TRBV6-2 or TRBV6-3 to TRBJ2-6; 9 positions agree with TRBD1. The ends lost 2 bases at V and 1 base at J; junction bases unmatched: 12. CDR1 and CDR2 from the germline V gene are MNHEY and SVGEGT. The CDR3 consists of 20 residues. The CDR3 here is CASSYQTGTGSTSGANVLTF. The CDR3 nucleotides read TGTGCCAGCAGTTACCAAACCGGGACAGGGTCCACTTCTGGGGCCAACGTCCTGACTTTC.

J is TRBJ2-5 and V is TRBV7-2, with TRBD1 matching over 8 bases. The CDR3 sequence is 14 residues long. Germline V gives CDR1 SGHTA, CDR2 FQGNSA. The junction had 3 bases not matched to a gene; V was cut back by 4 bases and J by 2 bases. The CDR3 coding sequence is TGTGCCAGCAGCTCAGACAGGGGTCAAGAGACCCAGTACTTC. This sequence encodes CASSSDRGQETQYF.